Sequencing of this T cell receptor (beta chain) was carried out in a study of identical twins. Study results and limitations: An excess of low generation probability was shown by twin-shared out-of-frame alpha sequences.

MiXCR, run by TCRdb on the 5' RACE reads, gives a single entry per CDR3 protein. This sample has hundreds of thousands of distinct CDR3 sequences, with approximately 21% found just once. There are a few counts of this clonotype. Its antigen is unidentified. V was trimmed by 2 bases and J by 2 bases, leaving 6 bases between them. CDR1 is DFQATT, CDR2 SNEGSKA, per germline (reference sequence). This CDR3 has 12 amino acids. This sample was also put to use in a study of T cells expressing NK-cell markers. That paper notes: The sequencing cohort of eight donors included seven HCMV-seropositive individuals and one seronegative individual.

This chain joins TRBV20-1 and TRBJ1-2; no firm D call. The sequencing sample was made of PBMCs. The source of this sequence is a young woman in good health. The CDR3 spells CSARSGNYGYTF. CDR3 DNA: TGCAGTGCTAGATCCGGGAACTATGGCTACACCTTC.